Each of the 15 T cell receptor beta chains below was sequenced from the same sample in a study of T cells in Graves' hyperthyroidism and ophthalmopathy (dated by TCRdb to the late 2010s). Libraries were made using multiplex PCR. Instrument used: Illumina HiSeq 2000. The TCR beta CDR3 regions were amplified from RNA transcripts. The first round of RT-PCR for the TCR CDR3 was performed with the HTBI primer set and the Qiagen OneStep RT-PCR kit. TCRdb reprocessed the public reads (quality trimming at Q25 with fastp, clone calling with MiXCR) and kept in-frame beta chains. One record per CDR3 amino acid sequence lists the most common genes and DNA. Within this sample are under 400,000 distinct CDR3 sequences, with roughly 14% of them counted one time only. About 11% of the sample lies in the top ten. Sample: blood. Receptors were obtained from a woman aged 55-70 years with Graves' hyperthyroidism.

The CDR3 reads CASSHRQDGWYEQYF. The CDR3 nucleotides read TGCGCCAGCAGCCACCGACAGGATGGATGGTACGAGCAGTACTTC. The chain couples TRBV4-1 to TRBJ2-7, with D perhaps matching TRBD1 (6 bases). In germline, CDR1 is MGHRA, CDR2 YSYEKL. The CDR3 spans 15 residues. V was pared by 3 bases and J by 4 bases, with 16 bases between.

This clonotype has more than one count but fewer than ten. This chain joins TRBV30 and TRBJ2-1; the D is unclear. The CDR3 runs 11 residues. V gave up 3 bases and J gave up 3 bases, with 3 bases separating them. CDR1 is GTSNPN, CDR2 SVGIG, per germline (reference sequence). CDR3 protein: CAWRNYNEQFF. The DNA for the CDR3 is TGTGCCTGGAGGAACTACAATGAGCAGTTCTTC.

This clonotype was seen ten or more times. The rearrangement links TRBV6-1 to TRBJ2-1; TRBD2 matches 9 bases. J gave up 8 bases and V 6 bases, and 11 bases lay outside the gene matches. Germline V gene sequence: CDR1 MNHNS, CDR2 SASEGT. This CDR3 comprises 15 residues. The chain's CDR3 is CASRRGSGSVDEQFF. The CDR3 bases are TGTGCCAGCAGGAGAGGTAGCGGGAGCGTTGATGAGCAGTTCTTC.

This clonotype was observed at least ten times. This chain links TRBV11-2 with TRBJ2-3, with 11 bases matching TRBD2. The CDR3 length is 15 residues. Germline V gene sequence: CDR1 SGHAT, CDR2 FQNNGV. J lost 4 bases, V lost 7 bases, and 7 bases had no gene match. As DNA, the CDR3 is TGTGCCAGCAACGTAGCGGGAGGGCCCCCAGATACGCAGTATTTT. Its translation: CASNVAGGPPDTQYF.

This clonotype has at least ten counts. This chain uses TRBV20-1 with TRBJ2-1; 9 nucleotides line up with TRBD2. The CDR3 has 15 amino acids. The V segment lost 3 bases and the J segment 9 bases; nucleotides outside the gene matches: 12. CDR1 is DFQATT and CDR2 is SNEGSKA in the germline V gene (reference sequence). The DNA of the CDR3 is TGCAGTGCTAGGCCGGTTAGCGGGAGTCGGGGTGAGCAGTTCTTC. As protein: CSARPVSGSRGEQFF.

The chain has TRBV6-1 and TRBJ2-3, with TRBD1 matching over 9 bases. The CDR3 totals 15 residues. V gave up 6 bases and J gave up 4 bases; unmatched junction bases: 8. Germline CDR1 MNHNS, CDR2 SASEGT. CDR3 DNA: TGTGCCAGCAGGACAGGGGGAGGATTCGCAGATACGCAGTATTTT. Translating gives CASRTGGGFADTQYF.

A remark on this clonotype: A read error may account for a junction end that differs from germline. In DNA, the CDR3 is TGCAGCGTTGAAGATCCAGGGGCGAACTCTGGCTACACCTTC. Encoded protein: CSVEDPGANSGYTF. The J gene is TRBJ1-2, the V gene TRBV29-1; tentatively, D is TRBD1 (6 bases). The CDR3 sequence is 14 residues long. CDR1 and CDR2 (germline): SQVTM, ANQGSEA.

This clonotype was observed a few times. The rearrangement links TRBV18 to TRBJ2-7; a possible D gene is TRBD1 (6 bases). Trimming pared 3 bases from V and 0 bases from J, leaving 15 bases between. CDR1 is KGHSH, CDR2 LQKENI, per germline. This CDR3 spans 16 amino acids. CDR3 residues: CASSPRTVGNSYEQYF. Written as DNA, the CDR3 is TGTGCCAGCTCACCCCGGACAGTGGGTAACTCCTACGAGCAGTACTTC.

This clonotype was counted a few times. This chain uses TRBV11-3 with TRBJ2-2; no firm D call. The CDR3 sequence is 16 residues long. Germline V gene data show CDR1 as SGHNT and CDR2 as YENEEA. V was cut by 6 bases and J by 5 bases, with 19 bases left in between. This chain's CDR3 is CASSDPVPRGTGELFF. CDR3 bases: TGTGCCAGCAGTGACCCGGTCCCCCGAGGTACCGGGGAGCTGTTTTTT.

The CDR3 coding sequence is TGTGCCATCAGTGAGGAGACAGGAGTTTTCTACGAGCAGTACTTC. Its translation is CAISEETGVFYEQYF. This chain links TRBV10-3 with TRBJ2-7; perhaps TRBD1 as D (6 bases). The CDR3 spans 15 residues. The V gene's germline CDR1 is ENHRY and CDR2 SYGVKD. The V end was cut by 2 bases, the J end by 3 bases, with 14 bases between.

At least ten counts were recorded for this clonotype. The chain has TRBV7-2 and TRBJ2-2; no reliable D call. From germline, CDR1 is SGHTA and CDR2 FQGNSA. This CDR3 is built from 14 residues. V lost 4 bases and J 4 bases, leaving 10 bases between the germline ends. The CDR3 DNA reads as TGTGCCAGCAGCTCACAGATCACCACCGGGGAGCTGTTTTTT. Translated: CASSSQITTGELFF. Drawing the rest from reference TRBV7-2 and TRBJ2-2, the complete variable domain is GAGVSQSPSNKVTEKGKDVELRCDPISGHTALYWYRQSLGQGLEFLIYFQGNSAPDKSGLPSDRFSAERTGGSVSTLTIQRTQQEDSAVYLCASSSQITTGELFFGEGSRLTVL.

This clonotype was counted at least ten times. This chain joins TRBV6-1 and TRBJ2-7; 7 positions agree with TRBD2. The germline V gene encodes CDR1 MNHNS and CDR2 SASEGT. V trimming: 0 bases; J trimming: 3 bases; junction bases outside the gene matches: 2. The CDR3 totals 14 residues. The CDR3 region has the DNA TGTGCCAGCAGTGAAGCGGGGGGGGACTACGAGCAGTACTTC. Protein product: CASSEAGGDYEQYF.

In this sample, this clonotype turned up many times. V gene TRBV12-3 or TRBV12-4 combines with J gene TRBJ2-1; 9 bases map to TRBD2. The CDR3 has 14 residues. The trim removed 3 bases at V and 7 bases at J, leaving 4 bases unmatched. CDR3 sequence: CASSLLAGWNEQFF. In DNA, the CDR3 is TGTGCCAGCAGTTTGCTAGCGGGATGGAATGAGCAGTTCTTC.

This clonotype was counted only a few times. The chain employs TRBV6-1 and TRBJ2-3; D not resolved. The CDR3 is 16 amino acids. With 7 bases removed from V and 4 bases from J, the gap between germline ends came to 21 bases. Germline CDR1 is MNHNS and CDR2 is SASEGT. CDR3 sequence: CASKYQYFLHPDTQYF. The CDR3 coding sequence is TGTGCCAGCAAGTACCAGTACTTTTTGCACCCAGATACGCAGTATTTT.

CDR3 bases: TGTGCCAGCAGTTTATTCAGGGTTTCACCCCTCCACTTT. This encodes CASSLFRVSPLHF. The chain is built from TRBV28 and TRBJ1-6; perhaps TRBD1 as D (5 bases). Trimming removed 1 base from V and 9 bases from J, with 7 bases in between. The CDR3 runs 13 residues. Germline V gene data show CDR1 as MDHEN and CDR2 as SYDVKM.